The 14 T cell receptor beta chains listed next were all sequenced from one sample in a study of T cell responses to AZD1222 COVID-19 vaccine. Sequencing was performed with immunoSEQ multiplex PCR; in TCRdb, only in-frame clones are kept and a portion is missing. The sample lists roughly 180,000 clones, 90% to 95% occurring once. The source material was peripheral blood, sampled 28 days after the second AZD1222 dose. Every receptor here comes from an adult who received the AZD1222 COVID-19 vaccine.

This chain links TRBV29-1 with TRBJ2-2; D is unclear. Trimming shortened V by 7 bases and J by 1 base, and 7 bases separated the two germline ends. The germline V gene has CDR1 SQVTM and CDR2 ANQGSEA. The CDR3 sequence is 12 residues long. The CDR3 bases are TGCAGCGGGAATGAGAACACCGGGGAGCTGTTTTTT. This gives the protein CSGNENTGELFF.

Here the CDR3 reads CASSHGTTYSNQPQHF. The DNA for the CDR3 is TGTGCCAGCAGTCACGGGACAACGTATAGCAATCAGCCCCAGCATTTT. The rearrangement uses TRBV6-2 or TRBV6-3 and TRBJ1-5; D is possibly TRBD1 (6 bases). The CDR3 spans 16 residues. Germline V gives CDR1 MNHEY, CDR2 SVGEGT. Trimming took 5 bases from V and 0 from J, leaving 14 bases between them.

The chain combines TRBV25-1 with TRBJ1-6; 9 bases are a match to TRBD1. Germline-derived CDR1 and CDR2 are MGHDK and SYGVNS. The CDR3 is made up of 14 amino acids. With V trimmed by 6 bases and J by 10 bases, 7 bases remained unmatched. The DNA of the CDR3 is TGTGCCAGCAGCGGACAGGGGATAGCGTCACCCCTCCACTTT. Translated, it gives CASSGQGIASPLHF. Full variable domain (outside the CDR3, taken from reference TRBV25-1 and TRBJ1-6): EADIYQTPRYLVIGTGKKITLECSQTMGHDKMYWYQQDPGMELHLIHYSYGVNSTEKGDLSSESTVSRIRTEHFPLTLESARPSHTSQYLCASSGQGIASPLHFGNGTRLTVT.

The chain employs TRBV4-1 and TRBJ2-5; 11 bases align to TRBD2. V shed 1 base and J 5 bases; nucleotides not matched to a gene: 9. Looked up from germline, CDR1 is MGHRA and CDR2 is YSYEKL. The CDR3 length is 17 residues. This CDR3 is CASSQGIAGGPTETQYF. Written as DNA, the CDR3 is TGCGCCAGCAGCCAAGGGATAGCGGGAGGGCCTACGGAGACCCAGTACTTC.

The J gene is TRBJ2-7, the V gene TRBV7-9; maybe TRBD2 (5 bases). V lost 5 bases and J lost 0, with 20 bases in between. CDR3 length: 17 amino acids. The germline gives CDR1 SEHNR, CDR2 FQNEAQ (reference sequence). The CDR3 DNA follows: TGTGCCAGCAGCCATCTCACAGCGGTCCACAGCTCCTACGAGCAGTACTTC. It codes for CASSHLTAVHSSYEQYF. Drawing the rest from reference TRBV7-9 and TRBJ2-7, the complete variable domain is DTGVSQNPRHKITKRGQNVTFRCDPISEHNRLYWYRQTLGQGPEFLTYFQNEAQLEKSRLLSDRFSAERPKGSFSTLEIQRTEQGDSAMYLCASSHLTAVHSSYEQYFGPGTRLTVT.

The chain combines TRBV2 with TRBJ1-6; D is ambiguous. CDR3 length: 15 amino acids. Trimming pared 6 bases from V and 0 bases from J, leaving 9 bases between. The germline CDR1 and CDR2 sequences are SNHLY and FYNNEI. CDR3 nucleotide sequence: TGTGCCAGCAGACAACAGAGCTCCTATAATTCACCCCTCCACTTT. This sequence encodes CASRQQSSYNSPLHF. Combining the CDR3 with reference TRBV2 and TRBJ1-6 gives the whole variable domain EPEVTQTPSHQVTQMGQEVILRCVPISNHLYFYWYRQILGQKVEFLVSFYNNEISEKSEIFDDQFSVERPDGSNFTLKIRSTKLEDSAMYFCASRQQSSYNSPLHFGNGTRLTVT.

CDR3 sequence: CSAGDRQETQYF. The CDR3 DNA reads as TGCAGCGCCGGAGACAGACAAGAGACCCAGTACTTC. The chain carries TRBV29-1 and TRBJ2-5, with a tentative D call TRBD1 (5 bases). The CDR3 consists of 12 residues. V gave up 7 bases and J gave up 2 bases, with 11 bases separating them. Per the germline V gene, CDR1 is SQVTM and CDR2 is ANQGSEA.

The V gene is TRBV25-1, the J gene TRBJ1-4, with 7 bases matching TRBD1. Germline CDR1 MGHDK, CDR2 SYGVNS. There are 16 residues in the CDR3. Trimming cost V 0 bases and J 8 bases; bases outside gene matches: 9. The CDR3 sequence is CASSEYSGTAPEKLFF. The CDR3 region has the DNA TGTGCCAGCAGTGAATATTCTGGGACAGCCCCCGAAAAACTGTTTTTT.

This chain uses TRBV6-4 with TRBJ1-1, with 11 bases lining up with TRBD1. V was clipped by 6 bases and J by 4 bases; unmatched bases: 4. Germline loops: CDR1 MRHNA, CDR2 SNTAGT. The CDR3 runs 14 residues. In nucleotides, the CDR3 is TGTGCCAGCAGCGCAGGACAGGGGGCCACTGAAGCTTTCTTT. Its translation is CASSAGQGATEAFF.

V usage is TRBV6-5 and J usage is TRBJ2-5; 7 bases align to TRBD2. CDR1 MNHEY and CDR2 SVGAGI come from the germline V gene. V lost 6 bases, J lost 2 bases, and 12 bases stayed unmatched. This CDR3 has 16 amino acids. The CDR3 DNA reads TGTGCCAGCAGATACGGGTCTAGCGGTACTCAAGAGACCCAGTACTTC. Protein: CASRYGSSGTQETQYF.

The V gene is TRBV7-2, the J gene TRBJ1-5; no reliable D call. CDR3 length: 15 amino acids. The V gene lost 0 bases and the J gene lost 3 bases, with 9 bases spanning the gap. CDR1 is SGHTA and CDR2 is FQGNSA in the germline V gene. The CDR3 DNA sequence: TGTGCCAGCAGCTTAGCAGGACCCCCCAATCAGCCCCAGCATTTT. It translates to CASSLAGPPNQPQHF.

V and J are TRBV4-2 and TRBJ1-6; no clear D gene. The CDR3 contains 15 residues. Trimming took 1 base from V and 9 from J, leaving 13 bases between them. CDR1 LGHNA and CDR2 YNFKEQ come from the germline V gene. The CDR3 sequence: CASSQVQHRGSPLHF. In nucleotides, the CDR3 is TGTGCCAGCAGCCAAGTACAACACCGGGGTTCACCCCTCCACTTT.

This clone was detected once. V usage is TRBV3-1 (or the pseudogene TRBV3-2) and J usage is TRBJ1-3; D perhaps matches TRBD1 (5 bases). The CDR3 contains 14 residues. V was clipped by 3 bases and J by 1 base, with 7 bases between them. Germline V gene sequence: CDR1 LGHDT, CDR2 YNNKEL (reference sequence). The CDR3 spells CASSQGLSGNTIYF. In DNA, the CDR3 is TGTGCCAGCAGCCAGGGACTTTCTGGAAACACCATATATTTT.

The chain has TRBV6-5 and TRBJ2-7, with TRBD1 matching over 9 bases. This CDR3 is built from 14 residues. CDR1 MNHEY and CDR2 SVGAGI come from the germline V gene. V dropped 7 bases and J dropped 6; count of bases not matched to a gene: 10. The CDR3 here is CASTLTQGAGEQYF. The DNA of the CDR3 is TGTGCCAGCACCCTAACACAGGGGGCGGGCGAGCAGTACTTC.